This TCR beta chain was observed in a study of T-cell reconstitution after alpha-beta-depleted transplantation in children. A TCRbeta library incorporating unique molecular identifiers was prepared. TCRdb re-called the PCR reads with MiXCR, one entry per CDR3 protein. The sample consists of about 500,000 distinct CDR3 sequences, about 33% of them appearing once. Trimming shortened V by 6 bases and J by 12 bases, and 14 bases separated the two germline ends. The CDR3 runs 12 residues. This sequence originates from a human donor who donated a stem cell graft to a child with aplastic anemia. Sequenced here: PBMCs from the stem cell graft donor, sampled from the stem cell graft. The chain employs TRBV12-3 or TRBV12-4 and TRBJ1-4; no clear D gene. DNA of the CDR3: TGTGCCAGCAGACGAAGCGGAGGAGAACTGTTTTTT. Translated, it gives CASRRSGGELFF.